A single sample gave rise to the 22 T cell receptor beta chains below, sequenced in a study of cytomegalovirus exposure and HLA in healthy donors. Clones were sequenced by immunoSEQ multiplex PCR, and TCRdb holds only the in-frame ones, with some missing. The sample has 110,000 to 150,000 clones; 86% are singletons. Specimen: PBMCs. The source of these receptors is a man between 18 and 29 years old in good health and CMV-seronegative.

The J gene is TRBJ1-4, the V gene TRBV4-3, with 7 bases fitting TRBD1. The CDR3 is 16 residues long. The J segment lost 7 bases and the V segment lost 0 bases, leaving 8 bases of the junction unmatched. Germline CDR1 LGHNA, CDR2 YSLEER. The CDR3 sequence is CASSQETGHRGEKLFF. The DNA for the CDR3 is TGCGCCAGCAGCCAAGAGACAGGGCATAGAGGTGAAAAACTGTTTTTT.

The rearrangement joins TRBV2 to TRBJ1-2, with 10 bases identical to TRBD1. The V segment lost 4 bases and the J segment 3 bases; nucleotides outside the gene matches: 2. The CDR3 has 14 residues. Germline CDR1 SNHLY, CDR2 FYNNEI. The DNA of the CDR3 is TGTGCCAGCAGTGGACAGGGGGCTGACTATGGCTACACCTTC. This codes for CASSGQGADYGYTF.

V gene TRBV19 combines with J gene TRBJ2-1; TRBD2 aligns across 9 bases. The V and J ends lost 5 bases and 4 bases, in that order; junction bases with no gene match: 9. Germline V CDR1 and CDR2: LNHDA, SQIVND (reference sequence). The CDR3 length is 16 residues. CDR3 amino acids: CASSPIAGARYNEQFF. The CDR3 DNA sequence: TGTGCCAGTAGTCCCATAGCGGGGGCCAGGTACAATGAGCAGTTCTTC.

The chain couples TRBV13 to TRBJ2-1; 15 bases are shared with TRBD2. With 4 bases clipped from V and 5 bases from J, the junction kept 9 bases outside the gene matches. This CDR3 has 18 amino acids. CDR1 and CDR2 from the germline V gene are PRHDT and FYEKMQ (reference sequence). CDR3 protein: CASSSWTSGGAIDNEQFF. CDR3 bases: TGTGCCAGCAGCTCCTGGACTAGCGGGGGGGCCATCGACAATGAGCAGTTCTTC.

This chain links TRBV6-6 with TRBJ2-1, with TRBD2 matching 11 bases. Germline CDR1 is MNHNY and CDR2 is SVGAGI (reference sequence). The CDR3 runs to 15 residues. Unmatched junction bases numbered 5, after V lost 6 bases and J lost 4 bases. The CDR3 here is CASRAGTSGYNEQFF. CDR3 in DNA: TGTGCCAGCAGGGCCGGGACTAGCGGATACAATGAGCAGTTCTTC.

In DNA form, the CDR3 reads TGTGCCAGCAGCTTATTGATGTGGTACGGGGTGGGGAACACTGAAGCTTTCTTT. It translates to CASSLLMWYGVGNTEAFF. The V call is TRBV7-9, the J call TRBJ1-1; no clear D gene. The CDR3 consists of 18 residues. Germline V gives CDR1 SEHNR, CDR2 FQNEAQ (reference sequence). V lost 2 bases and J lost 1, with 20 bases in between.

The chain recombines TRBV6-5 with TRBJ2-7; weak D call: TRBD1 (6 bases). The germline V and J ends were trimmed by 0 bases and 6 bases, with 9 bases remaining between them. The CDR3 extends over 13 amino acids. Germline CDR1 reads MNHEY; CDR2 reads SVGAGI. The CDR3 reads CASSYSTGLEQYF. The CDR3 nucleotides are TGTGCCAGCAGTTACTCGACAGGTCTCGAGCAGTACTTC.

J is TRBJ1-2 and V is TRBV5-6, with D tentatively TRBD1 (6 bases). The ends were cut back, 3 bases at V and 5 bases at J, with 11 bases in the middle. CDR3 length equals 13 residues. Germline loops: CDR1 SGHDT, CDR2 YYEEEE. CDR3 sequence (DNA): TGTGCCAGCAGCTCGGGGGGCGAATATGGCTACACCTTC. It encodes CASSSGGEYGYTF.

The chain carries TRBV2 and TRBJ2-7; TRBD1 is a possible D gene (5 bases). This CDR3 spans 15 amino acids. The V end lost 5 bases, the J end lost 0 bases, and 14 bases lay between the germline ends. Germline V gene data show CDR1 as SNHLY and CDR2 as FYNNEI. The CDR3 loop reads CASSSGHLTSYEQYF. DNA for the CDR3: TGTGCCAGCAGTAGTGGACACCTAACCTCCTACGAGCAGTACTTC.

This chain joins TRBV6-5 and TRBJ2-7; possibly TRBD1 for D (6 bases). The CDR3 consists of 14 residues. The V and J ends lost 8 bases and 0 bases respectively, with 14 bases between them. Germline assignment: CDR1 MNHEY and CDR2 SVGAGI. CDR3 sequence: CASSGTPLSYEQYF. The CDR3 DNA reads as TGTGCCAGCTCCGGGACACCTCTCTCCTACGAGCAGTACTTC.

This clone was observed once. The rearrangement uses TRBV7-6 and TRBJ2-5, with D unresolved. The CDR3 runs to 12 residues. The germline CDR1 and CDR2 sequences are SGHVS and FNYEAQ. With 2 bases removed from V and 5 bases from J, the gap between germline ends came to 6 bases. Here the CDR3 DNA reads TGTGCCAGCAGCTTACGTCGGGAGACCCAGTACTTC. As protein: CASSLRRETQYF.

The V gene is TRBV19, the J gene TRBJ2-5, with 11 bases matching TRBD2. The CDR3 totals 15 residues. Germline V gene data show CDR1 as LNHDA and CDR2 as SQIVND (reference sequence). The junction had 5 bases not matched to a gene; V was cut back by 6 bases and J by 2 bases. This CDR3 is CASRAGLAEQETQYF. In DNA, the CDR3 is TGTGCCAGTAGGGCGGGACTAGCGGAGCAAGAGACCCAGTACTTC.

The J gene is TRBJ2-3, the V gene TRBV7-6; 7 bases fit TRBD2. This CDR3 is built from 15 residues. V lost 4 bases, J lost 1 base, and 5 bases stayed unmatched. CDR1 is SGHVS and CDR2 is FNYEAQ in the germline V gene. DNA for the CDR3: TGTGCCAGCAGCTCGTCGGGAGGAGGCACAGATACGCAGTATTTT. Its translation: CASSSSGGGTDTQYF.

This rearrangement joins TRBV28 to TRBJ2-2, with D perhaps TRBD1 (6 bases). Looked up from germline, CDR1 is MDHEN and CDR2 is SYDVKM. The CDR3 runs 16 residues. Trimming removed 6 bases at V and 0 bases at J, with 14 bases between. In nucleotides, the CDR3 is TGTGCCAGCAGCGTGACAGGCGAAACGAACACCGGGGAGCTGTTTTTT. Encoded protein: CASSVTGETNTGELFF.

This clone was recorded only once. The chain is built from TRBV6-5 and TRBJ2-7, with a tentative D call TRBD1 (5 bases). V was trimmed by 0 bases and J by 1 base, leaving 10 bases between them. CDR1 and CDR2 (germline): MNHEY, SVGAGI. The CDR3 sequence is 15 residues long. In nucleotides, the CDR3 is TGTGCCAGCAGTTACTCGATCGCAGGGTCCTACGAGCAGTACTTC. Its protein is CASSYSIAGSYEQYF.

J is TRBJ2-1 and V is TRBV5-1, with 11 bases aligning to TRBD2. This CDR3 has 15 amino acids. V lost 3 bases and J lost 2; bases outside the gene matches: 1. Germline CDR1 and CDR2: SGHRS and YFSETQ. The chain's CDR3 is CASSSGLAAYNEQFF. The CDR3, as DNA: TGCGCCAGCAGCTCGGGACTAGCGGCCTACAATGAGCAGTTCTTC.

The V and J genes are TRBV27 and TRBJ1-5; possibly TRBD1 for D (5 bases). The germline V and J ends were trimmed by 5 bases and 2 bases, with 16 bases remaining between them. This CDR3 is 16 amino acids long. CDR1 and CDR2 from the germline V gene are MNHEY and SMNVEV (reference sequence). CDR3 bases: TGTGCCAGCAGTCAGCTGGGGGGGTCGGGCAATCAGCCCCAGCATTTT. This encodes CASSQLGGSGNQPQHF.

The J gene is TRBJ1-2, the V gene TRBV9, with TRBD1 as a possible D gene (5 bases). The CDR3 is 15 residues long. Germline loops: CDR1 SGDLS, CDR2 YYNGEE. V was trimmed by 2 bases and J by 5 bases, leaving 16 bases between them. The CDR3 sequence is CASSVDSPQSYGYTF. The CDR3 DNA is TGTGCCAGCAGCGTCGACAGCCCCCAGAGTTATGGCTACACCTTC.

The rearrangement uses TRBV6-4 and TRBJ1-1; 11 bases map to TRBD1. V trimming: 6 bases; J trimming: 0 bases; junction bases outside the gene matches: 9. The V gene's germline CDR1 is MRHNA and CDR2 SNTAGT. The length of the CDR3 is 17 residues. Here the CDR3 reads CASREDRGPLMNTEAFF. CDR3 sequence (DNA): TGTGCCAGCAGAGAGGACAGGGGGCCCCTTATGAACACTGAAGCTTTCTTT.

The chain combines TRBV9 with TRBJ2-2; the match to TRBD1 covers 9 bases. The CDR3 is made up of 17 amino acids. Germline V lookup: CDR1 SGDLS, CDR2 YYNGEE. J was trimmed by 4 bases and V by 4 bases; bases with no gene match: 11. CDR3 bases: TGTGCCAGCAGCCTAAACATAGGGACAGGGCGCACCGGGGAGCTGTTTTTT. Amino acids: CASSLNIGTGRTGELFF.

The V and J genes are TRBV11-2 and TRBJ2-7; no reliable D call. CDR1 and CDR2 (germline): SGHAT, FQNNGV. This CDR3 region has 13 residues. The V end was cut by 1 base, the J end by 2 bases, with 6 bases between. The CDR3 region has the DNA TGTGCCAGCAGCTTAGTGGCACCCTACGAGCAGTACTTC. Translated, it gives CASSLVAPYEQYF.

V is TRBV5-6 and J is TRBJ1-5; TRBD1 aligns across 8 bases. Looked up from germline, CDR1 is SGHDT and CDR2 is YYEEEE. The ends lost 7 bases at V and 4 bases at J; junction bases unmatched: 7. The CDR3 is made up of 14 amino acids. The CDR3 is CASGHWTGNQPQHF. CDR3 DNA: TGTGCCAGCGGACATTGGACAGGGAATCAGCCCCAGCATTTT.